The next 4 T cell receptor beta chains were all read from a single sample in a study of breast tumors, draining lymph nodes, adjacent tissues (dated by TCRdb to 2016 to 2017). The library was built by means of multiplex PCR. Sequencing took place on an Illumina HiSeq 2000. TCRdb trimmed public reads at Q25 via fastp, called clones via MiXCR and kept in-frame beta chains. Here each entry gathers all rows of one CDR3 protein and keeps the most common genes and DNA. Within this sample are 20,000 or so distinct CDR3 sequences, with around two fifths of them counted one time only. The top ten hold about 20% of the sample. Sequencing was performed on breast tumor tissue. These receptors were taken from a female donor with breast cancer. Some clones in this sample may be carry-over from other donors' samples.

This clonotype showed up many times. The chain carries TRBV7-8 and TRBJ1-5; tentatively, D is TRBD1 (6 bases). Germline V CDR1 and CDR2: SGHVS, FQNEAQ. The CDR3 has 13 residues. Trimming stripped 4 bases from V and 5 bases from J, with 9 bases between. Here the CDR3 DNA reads TGTGCCAGCAGCTACTACAGGGATCAGCCCCAGCATTTT. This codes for CASSYYRDQPQHF.

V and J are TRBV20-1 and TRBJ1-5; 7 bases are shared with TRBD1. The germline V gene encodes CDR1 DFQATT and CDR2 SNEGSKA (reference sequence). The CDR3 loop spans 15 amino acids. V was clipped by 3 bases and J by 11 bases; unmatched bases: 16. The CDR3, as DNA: TGCAGTGCTAGGACAGGCGAAGGGGGCCAAGAGACCCAGCATTTT. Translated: CSARTGEGGQETQHF.

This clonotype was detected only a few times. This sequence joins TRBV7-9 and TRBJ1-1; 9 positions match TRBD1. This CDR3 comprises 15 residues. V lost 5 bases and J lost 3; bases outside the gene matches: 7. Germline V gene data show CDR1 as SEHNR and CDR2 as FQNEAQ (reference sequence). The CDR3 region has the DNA TGTGCCAGCAGCCCAGACAGGGGGGGATACACTGAAGCTTTCTTT. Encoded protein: CASSPDRGGYTEAFF. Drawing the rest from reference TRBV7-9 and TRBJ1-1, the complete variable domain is DTGVSQNPRHKITKRGQNVTFRCDPISEHNRLYWYRQTLGQGPEFLTYFQNEAQLEKSRLLSDRFSAERPKGSFSTLEIQRTEQGDSAMYLCASSPDRGGYTEAFFGQGTRLTVV.

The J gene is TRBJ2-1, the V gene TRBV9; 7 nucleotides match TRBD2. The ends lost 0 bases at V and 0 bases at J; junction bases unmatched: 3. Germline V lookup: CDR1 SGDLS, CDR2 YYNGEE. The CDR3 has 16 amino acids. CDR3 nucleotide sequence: TGTGCCAGCAGCGTAGTTAGCGGGCTCTCCTACAATGAGCAGTTCTTC. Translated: CASSVVSGLSYNEQFF.